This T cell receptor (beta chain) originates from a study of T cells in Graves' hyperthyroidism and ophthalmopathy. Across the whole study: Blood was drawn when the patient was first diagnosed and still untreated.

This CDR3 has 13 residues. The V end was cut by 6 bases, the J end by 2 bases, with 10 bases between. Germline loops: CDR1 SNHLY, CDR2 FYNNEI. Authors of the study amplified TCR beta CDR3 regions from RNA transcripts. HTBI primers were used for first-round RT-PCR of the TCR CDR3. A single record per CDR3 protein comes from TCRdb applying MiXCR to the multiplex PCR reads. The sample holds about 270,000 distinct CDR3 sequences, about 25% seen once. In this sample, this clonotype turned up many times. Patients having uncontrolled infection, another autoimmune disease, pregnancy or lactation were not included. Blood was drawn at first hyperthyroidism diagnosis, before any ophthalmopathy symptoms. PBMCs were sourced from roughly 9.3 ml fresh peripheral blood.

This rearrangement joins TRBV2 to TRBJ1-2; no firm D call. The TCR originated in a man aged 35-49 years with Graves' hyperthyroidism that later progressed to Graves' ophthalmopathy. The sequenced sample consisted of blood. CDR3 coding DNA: TGTGCCAGCAGGGGGTTTCAAAACTATGGCTACACCTTC. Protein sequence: CASRGFQNYGYTF.